Included here is one T cell receptor (beta chain) sequence, with context. Its matching antigen is unknown. The data stem from a study of T cell responses to AZD1222 COVID-19 vaccine. Findings and caveats of the study: Targets within unmutated variant regions were reportedly found for nearly half of spike-specific TCRs. A rise in Spike-specific TCR breadth and depth followed two AZD1222 doses.

Data came from immunoSEQ multiplex PCR; TCRdb stores just in-frame clones and leaves some out. The sample records 200,000 to 250,000 clones, approximately 94% being singletons. There are 14 residues in the CDR3. Germline V gives CDR1 MNHEY, CDR2 SVGAGI. Germline trimming cut 8 bases from V and 1 base from J; bases unmatched to any gene: 7. The sample in question was peripheral blood, obtained on day 0 of MenACWY control vaccination. The origin of this receptor is an adult in good health. The V and J genes are TRBV6-5 and TRBJ1-1; TRBD1 agrees at 7 bases. The CDR3 DNA reads TGTGCCAGCGGCTACAGGGGAGCGAACACTGAAGCTTTCTTT. Translation: CASGYRGANTEAFF.